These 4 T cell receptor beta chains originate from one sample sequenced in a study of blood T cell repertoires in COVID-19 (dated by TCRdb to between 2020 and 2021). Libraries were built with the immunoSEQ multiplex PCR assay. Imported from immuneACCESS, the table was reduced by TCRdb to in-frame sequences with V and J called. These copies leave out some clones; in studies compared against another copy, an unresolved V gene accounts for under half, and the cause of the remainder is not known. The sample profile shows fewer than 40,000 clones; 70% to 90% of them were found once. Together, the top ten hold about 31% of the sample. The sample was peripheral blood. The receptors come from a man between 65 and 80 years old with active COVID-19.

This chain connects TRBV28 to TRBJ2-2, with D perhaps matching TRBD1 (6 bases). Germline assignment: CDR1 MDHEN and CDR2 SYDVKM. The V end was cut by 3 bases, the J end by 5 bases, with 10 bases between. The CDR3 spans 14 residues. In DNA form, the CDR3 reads TGTGCCAGCAGTTTCCAGGGGCAAACCGGGGAGCTGTTTTTT. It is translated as CASSFQGQTGELFF.

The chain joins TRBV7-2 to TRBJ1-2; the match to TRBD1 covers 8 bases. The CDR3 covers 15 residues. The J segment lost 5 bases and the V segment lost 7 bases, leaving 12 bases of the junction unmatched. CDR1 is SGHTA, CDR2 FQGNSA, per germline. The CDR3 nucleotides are TGTGCCAGCACCCCTTTGCAGGGGGCGCAGTATGGCTACACCTTC. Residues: CASTPLQGAQYGYTF.

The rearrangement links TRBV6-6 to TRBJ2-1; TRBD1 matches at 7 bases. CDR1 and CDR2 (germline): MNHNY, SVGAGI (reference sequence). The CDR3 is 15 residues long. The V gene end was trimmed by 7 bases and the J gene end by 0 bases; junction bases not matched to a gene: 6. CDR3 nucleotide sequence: TGTGCCAGCACCCTGACAGGGAGCTCCTACAATGAGCAGTTCTTC. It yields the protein CASTLTGSSYNEQFF.

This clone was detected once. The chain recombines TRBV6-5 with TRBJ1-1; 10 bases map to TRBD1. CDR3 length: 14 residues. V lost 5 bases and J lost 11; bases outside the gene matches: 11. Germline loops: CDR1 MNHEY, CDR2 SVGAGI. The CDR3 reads CASSRKTGGTTAFF. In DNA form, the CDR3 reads TGTGCCAGCAGTCGAAAGACAGGGGGCACAACCGCTTTCTTT.